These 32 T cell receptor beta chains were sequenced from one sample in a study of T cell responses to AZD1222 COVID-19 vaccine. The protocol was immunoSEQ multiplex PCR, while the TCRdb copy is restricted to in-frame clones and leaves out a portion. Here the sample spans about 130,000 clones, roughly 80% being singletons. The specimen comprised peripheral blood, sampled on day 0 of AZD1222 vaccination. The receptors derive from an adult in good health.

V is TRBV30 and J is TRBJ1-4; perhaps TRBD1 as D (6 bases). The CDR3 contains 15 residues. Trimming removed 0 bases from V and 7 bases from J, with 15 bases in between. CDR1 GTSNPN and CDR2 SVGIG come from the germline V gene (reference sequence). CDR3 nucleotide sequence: TGTGCCTGGAGTGTACAGGGATTTAAGGGTGAAAAACTGTTTTTT. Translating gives CAWSVQGFKGEKLFF.

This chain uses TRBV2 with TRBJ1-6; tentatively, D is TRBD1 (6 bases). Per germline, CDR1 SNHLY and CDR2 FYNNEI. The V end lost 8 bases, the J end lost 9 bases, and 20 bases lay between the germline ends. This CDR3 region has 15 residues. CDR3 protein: CASDPEGRGFSPLHF. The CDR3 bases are TGTGCCAGCGACCCCGAAGGCAGGGGCTTTTCACCCCTCCACTTT.

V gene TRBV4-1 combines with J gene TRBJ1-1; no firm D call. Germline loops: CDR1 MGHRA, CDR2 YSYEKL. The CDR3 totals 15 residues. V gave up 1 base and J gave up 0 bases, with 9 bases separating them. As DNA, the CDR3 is TGCGCCAGCAGCCAAGCCCGAACCATGAACACTGAAGCTTTCTTT. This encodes CASSQARTMNTEAFF.

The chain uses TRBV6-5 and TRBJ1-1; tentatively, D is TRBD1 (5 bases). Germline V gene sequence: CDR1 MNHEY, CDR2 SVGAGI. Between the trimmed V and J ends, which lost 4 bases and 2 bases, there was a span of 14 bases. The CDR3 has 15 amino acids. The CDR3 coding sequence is TGTGCCAGCAGTTGGCGGGCAGGGACCAACACTGAAGCTTTCTTT. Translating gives CASSWRAGTNTEAFF.

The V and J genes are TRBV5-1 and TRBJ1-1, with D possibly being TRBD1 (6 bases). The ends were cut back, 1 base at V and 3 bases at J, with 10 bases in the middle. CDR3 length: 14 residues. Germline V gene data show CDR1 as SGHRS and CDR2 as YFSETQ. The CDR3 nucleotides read TGCGCCAGCAGCTTGATTCACAGGGACACTGAAGCTTTCTTT. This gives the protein CASSLIHRDTEAFF.

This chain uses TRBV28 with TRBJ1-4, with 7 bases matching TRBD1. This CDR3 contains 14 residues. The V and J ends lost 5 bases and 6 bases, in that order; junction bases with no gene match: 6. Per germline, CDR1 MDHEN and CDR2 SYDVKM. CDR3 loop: CASSRSGTDEKLFF. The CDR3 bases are TGTGCCAGCAGTCGGTCCGGGACAGATGAAAAACTGTTTTTT.

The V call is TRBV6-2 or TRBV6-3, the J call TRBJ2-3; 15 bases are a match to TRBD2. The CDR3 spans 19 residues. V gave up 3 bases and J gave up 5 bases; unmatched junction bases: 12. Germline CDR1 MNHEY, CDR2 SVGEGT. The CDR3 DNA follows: TGTGCCAGCAGTTATAACCCGGGACTAGCGGGGGGCCTGAGAGATACGCAGTATTTT. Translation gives CASSYNPGLAGGLRDTQYF.

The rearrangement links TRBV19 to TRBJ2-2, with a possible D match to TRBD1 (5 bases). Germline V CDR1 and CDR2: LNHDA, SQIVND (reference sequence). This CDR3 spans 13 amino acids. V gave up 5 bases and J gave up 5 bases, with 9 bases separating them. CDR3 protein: CASSRGQTGELFF. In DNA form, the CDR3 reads TGTGCCAGTAGTCGCGGACAAACCGGGGAGCTGTTTTTT.

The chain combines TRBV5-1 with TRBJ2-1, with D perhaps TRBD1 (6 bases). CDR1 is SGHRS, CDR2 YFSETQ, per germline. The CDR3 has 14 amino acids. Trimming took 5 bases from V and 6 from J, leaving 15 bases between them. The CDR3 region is CASRLIGQINEQFF. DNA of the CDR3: TGCGCCAGCAGACTTATCGGACAGATCAATGAGCAGTTCTTC.

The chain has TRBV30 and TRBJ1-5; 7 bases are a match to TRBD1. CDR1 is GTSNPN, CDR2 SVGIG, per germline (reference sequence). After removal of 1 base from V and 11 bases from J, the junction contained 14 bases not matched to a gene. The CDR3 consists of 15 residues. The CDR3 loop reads CAWSGGTVEGSSQHF. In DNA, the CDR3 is TGTGCCTGGAGTGGGGGGACAGTAGAGGGTTCGTCCCAGCATTTT.

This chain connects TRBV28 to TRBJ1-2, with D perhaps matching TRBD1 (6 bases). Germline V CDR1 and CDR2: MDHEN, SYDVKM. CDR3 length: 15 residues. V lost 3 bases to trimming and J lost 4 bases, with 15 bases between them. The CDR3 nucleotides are TGTGCCAGCAGTTTTCCTAAGGGGGGGAGCTATGGCTACACCTTC. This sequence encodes CASSFPKGGSYGYTF.

The chain's CDR3 is CASSLAAGLAQETQYF. The DNA for the CDR3 is TGTGCCAGCAGCTTAGCTGCGGGACTAGCGCAAGAGACCCAGTACTTC. The chain uses TRBV11-2 and TRBJ2-5, with 10 bases that match TRBD2. The CDR3 runs to 16 residues. The V segment lost 1 base and the J segment 2 bases; nucleotides outside the gene matches: 4. Germline V CDR1 and CDR2: SGHAT, FQNNGV.

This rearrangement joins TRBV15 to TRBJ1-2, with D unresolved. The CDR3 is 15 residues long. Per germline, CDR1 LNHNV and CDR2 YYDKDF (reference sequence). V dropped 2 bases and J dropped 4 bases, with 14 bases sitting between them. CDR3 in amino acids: CATSRPSVNRYGYTF. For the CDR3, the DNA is TGTGCCACCAGCAGACCCAGCGTCAACCGCTATGGCTACACCTTC.

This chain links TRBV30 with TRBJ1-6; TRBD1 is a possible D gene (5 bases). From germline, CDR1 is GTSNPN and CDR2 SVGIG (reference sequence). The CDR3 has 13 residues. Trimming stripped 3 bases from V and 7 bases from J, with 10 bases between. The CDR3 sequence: CAWRGVVNSPLHF. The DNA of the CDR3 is TGTGCCTGGAGAGGGGTGGTAAATTCACCCCTCCACTTT.

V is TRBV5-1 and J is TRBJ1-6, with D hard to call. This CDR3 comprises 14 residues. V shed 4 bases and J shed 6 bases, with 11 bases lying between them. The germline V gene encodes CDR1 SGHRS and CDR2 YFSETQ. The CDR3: CASSLRAANSPLHF. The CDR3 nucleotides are TGCGCCAGCAGCCTGAGGGCAGCTAATTCACCCCTCCACTTT. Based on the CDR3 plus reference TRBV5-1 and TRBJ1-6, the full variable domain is KAGVTQTPRYLIKTRGQQVTLSCSPISGHRSVSWYQQTPGQGLQFLFEYFSETQRNKGNFPGRFSGRQFSNSRSEMNVSTLELGDSALYLCASSLRAANSPLHFGNGTRLTVT.

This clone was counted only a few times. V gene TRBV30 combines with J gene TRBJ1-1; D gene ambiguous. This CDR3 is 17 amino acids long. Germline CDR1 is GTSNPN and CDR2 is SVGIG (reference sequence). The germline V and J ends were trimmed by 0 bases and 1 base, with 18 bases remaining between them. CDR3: CAWSVTTLHPSNTEAFF. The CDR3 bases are TGTGCCTGGAGTGTAACCACCCTGCATCCCTCGAACACTGAAGCTTTCTTT.

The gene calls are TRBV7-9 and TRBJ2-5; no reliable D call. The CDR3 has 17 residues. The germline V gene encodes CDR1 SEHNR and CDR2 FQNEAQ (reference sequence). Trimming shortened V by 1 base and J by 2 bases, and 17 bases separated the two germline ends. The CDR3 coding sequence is TGTGCCAGCAGCTTAGGCGGTTTTAAGCCTTCTCAAGAGACCCAGTACTTC. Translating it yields CASSLGGFKPSQETQYF.

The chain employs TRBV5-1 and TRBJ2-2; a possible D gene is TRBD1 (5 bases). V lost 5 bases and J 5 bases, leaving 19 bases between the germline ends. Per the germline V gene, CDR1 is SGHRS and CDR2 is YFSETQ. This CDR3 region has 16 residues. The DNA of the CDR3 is TGCGCCAGCAGAGAAACAGGCTACTCGGATACCGGGGAGCTGTTTTTT. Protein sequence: CASRETGYSDTGELFF. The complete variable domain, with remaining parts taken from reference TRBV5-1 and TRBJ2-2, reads KAGVTQTPRYLIKTRGQQVTLSCSPISGHRSVSWYQQTPGQGLQFLFEYFSETQRNKGNFPGRFSGRQFSNSRSEMNVSTLELGDSALYLCASRETGYSDTGELFFGEGSRLTVL.

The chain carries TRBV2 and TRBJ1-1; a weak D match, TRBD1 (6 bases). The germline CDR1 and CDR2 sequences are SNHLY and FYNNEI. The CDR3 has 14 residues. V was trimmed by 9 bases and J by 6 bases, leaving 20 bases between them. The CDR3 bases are TGTGCCAGTTCACTGGGGGGCGTAAATTCTGAAGCTTTCTTT. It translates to CASSLGGVNSEAFF.

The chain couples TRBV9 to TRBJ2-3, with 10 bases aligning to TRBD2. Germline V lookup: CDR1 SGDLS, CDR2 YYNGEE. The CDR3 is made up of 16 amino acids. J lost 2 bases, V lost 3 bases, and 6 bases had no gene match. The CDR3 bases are TGTGCCAGCAGCGCCCTAGCGGGGGCCTCCACAGATACGCAGTATTTT. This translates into CASSALAGASTDTQYF.

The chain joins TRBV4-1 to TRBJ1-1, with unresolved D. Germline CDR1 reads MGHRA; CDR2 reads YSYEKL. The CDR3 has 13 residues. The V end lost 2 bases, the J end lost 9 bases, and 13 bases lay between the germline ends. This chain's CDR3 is CASSQMVSQKAFF. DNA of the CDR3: TGCGCCAGCAGCCAAATGGTGTCTCAGAAAGCTTTCTTT.

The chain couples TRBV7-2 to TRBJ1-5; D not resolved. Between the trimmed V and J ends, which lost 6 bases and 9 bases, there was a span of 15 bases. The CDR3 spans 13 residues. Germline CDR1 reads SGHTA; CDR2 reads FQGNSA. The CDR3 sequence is CASSRNGPGPQHF. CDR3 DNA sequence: TGTGCCAGCAGTCGTAACGGCCCGGGGCCCCAGCATTTT.

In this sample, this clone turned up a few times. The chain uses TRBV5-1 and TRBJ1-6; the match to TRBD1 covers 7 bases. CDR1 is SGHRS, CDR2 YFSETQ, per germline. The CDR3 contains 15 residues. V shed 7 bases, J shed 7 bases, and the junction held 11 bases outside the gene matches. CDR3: CASGSGQEPNSPLHF. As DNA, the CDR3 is TGCGCCAGCGGATCCGGACAGGAGCCCAATTCACCCCTCCACTTT.

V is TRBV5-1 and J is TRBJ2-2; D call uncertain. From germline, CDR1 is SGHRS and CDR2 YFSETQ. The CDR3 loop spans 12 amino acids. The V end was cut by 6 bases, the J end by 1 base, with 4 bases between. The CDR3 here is CASIGNTGELFF. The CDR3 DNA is TGCGCCAGCATAGGGAACACCGGGGAGCTGTTTTTT.

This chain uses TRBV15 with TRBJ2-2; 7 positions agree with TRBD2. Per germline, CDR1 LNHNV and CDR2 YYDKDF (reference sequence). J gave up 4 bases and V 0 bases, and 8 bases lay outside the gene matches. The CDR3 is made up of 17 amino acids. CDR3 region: CATSRDLVSGGTGELFF. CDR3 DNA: TGTGCCACCAGCAGAGATTTGGTGTCGGGAGGCACCGGGGAGCTGTTTTTT.

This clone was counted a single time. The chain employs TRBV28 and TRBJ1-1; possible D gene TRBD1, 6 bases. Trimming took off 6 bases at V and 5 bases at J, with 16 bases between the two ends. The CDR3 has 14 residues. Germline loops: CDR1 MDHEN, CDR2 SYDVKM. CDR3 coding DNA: TGTGCCAGCAGCCAAGGGGGACCATGGACTGAAGCTTTCTTT. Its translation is CASSQGGPWTEAFF. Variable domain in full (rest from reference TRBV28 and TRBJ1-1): DVKVTQSSRYLVKRTGEKVFLECVQDMDHENMFWYRQDPGLGLRLIYFSYDVKMKEKGDIPEGYSVSREKKERFSLILESASTNQTSMYLCASSQGGPWTEAFFGQGTRLTVV.

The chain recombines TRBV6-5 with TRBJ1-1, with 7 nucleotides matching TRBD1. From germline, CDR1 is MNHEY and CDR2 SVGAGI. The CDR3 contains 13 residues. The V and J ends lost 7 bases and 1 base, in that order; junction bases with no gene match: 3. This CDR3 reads CASTGTANTEAFF. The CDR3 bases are TGTGCCAGCACAGGGACAGCGAACACTGAAGCTTTCTTT.

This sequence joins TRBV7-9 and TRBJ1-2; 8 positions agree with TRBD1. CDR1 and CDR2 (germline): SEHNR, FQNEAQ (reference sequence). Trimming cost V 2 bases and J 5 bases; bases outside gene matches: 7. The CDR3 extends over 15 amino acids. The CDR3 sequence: CASSLKDRVEYGYTF. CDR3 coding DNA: TGTGCCAGCAGCTTAAAGGACAGGGTCGAATATGGCTACACCTTC.

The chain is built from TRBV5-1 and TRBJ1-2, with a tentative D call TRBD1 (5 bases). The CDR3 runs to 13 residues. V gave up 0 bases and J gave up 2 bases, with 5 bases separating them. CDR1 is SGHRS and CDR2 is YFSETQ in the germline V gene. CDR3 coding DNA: TGCGCCAGCAGCTTGGACAGGAACTATGGCTACACCTTC. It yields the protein CASSLDRNYGYTF.

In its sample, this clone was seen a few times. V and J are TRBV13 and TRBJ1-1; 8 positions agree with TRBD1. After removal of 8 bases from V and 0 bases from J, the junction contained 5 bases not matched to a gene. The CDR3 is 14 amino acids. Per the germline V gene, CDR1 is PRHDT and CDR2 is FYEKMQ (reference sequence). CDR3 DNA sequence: TGTGCCAGCTCTTACAGGGGGGTGAACACTGAAGCTTTCTTT. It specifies CASSYRGVNTEAFF.

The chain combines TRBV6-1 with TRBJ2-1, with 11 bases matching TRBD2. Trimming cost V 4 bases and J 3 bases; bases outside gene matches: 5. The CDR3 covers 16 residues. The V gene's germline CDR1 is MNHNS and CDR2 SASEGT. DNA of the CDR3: TGTGCCAGCAGTGGGGGGGGACTAGCGGTCTACAATGAGCAGTTCTTC. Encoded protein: CASSGGGLAVYNEQFF.

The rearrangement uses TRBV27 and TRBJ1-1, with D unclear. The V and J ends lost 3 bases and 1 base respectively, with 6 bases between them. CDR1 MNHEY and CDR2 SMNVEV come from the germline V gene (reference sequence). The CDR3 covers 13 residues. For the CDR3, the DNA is TGTGCCAGCAGTTTTAGGTGGAACACTGAAGCTTTCTTT. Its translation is CASSFRWNTEAFF.